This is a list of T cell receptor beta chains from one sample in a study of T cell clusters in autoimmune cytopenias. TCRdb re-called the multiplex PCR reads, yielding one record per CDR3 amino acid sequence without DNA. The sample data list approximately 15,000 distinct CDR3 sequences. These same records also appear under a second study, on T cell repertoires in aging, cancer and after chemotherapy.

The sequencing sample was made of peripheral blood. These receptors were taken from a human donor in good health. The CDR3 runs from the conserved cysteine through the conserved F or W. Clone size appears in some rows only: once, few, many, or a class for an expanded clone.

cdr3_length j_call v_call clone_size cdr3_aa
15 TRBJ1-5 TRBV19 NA CASSASLESNQPQHF
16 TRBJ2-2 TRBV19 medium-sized CASSIDMIYDTGELFF
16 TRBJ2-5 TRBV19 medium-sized CASSIGQRVPQETQYF
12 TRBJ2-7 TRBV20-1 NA CSADRGSYEQYF
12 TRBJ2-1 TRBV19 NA CATSPLRGEQFF
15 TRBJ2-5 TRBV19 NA CASSIEGREMETQYF
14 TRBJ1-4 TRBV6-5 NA CASSYPPAGEKLFF
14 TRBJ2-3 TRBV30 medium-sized CAWSVRGTRDTQYF
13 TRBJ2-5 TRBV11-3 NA CASSLGVQETQYF
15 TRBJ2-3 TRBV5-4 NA CASSISGRQADTQYF
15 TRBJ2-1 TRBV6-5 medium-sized CASSGDRGPYNEQFF
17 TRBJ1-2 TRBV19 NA CASSILRSSEGGAGYTF
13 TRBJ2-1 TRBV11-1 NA CASWRGKLDEQFF
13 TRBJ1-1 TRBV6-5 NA CASTLRPGLEAFF
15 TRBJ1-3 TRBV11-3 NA CASSGVGGSGNTIYF
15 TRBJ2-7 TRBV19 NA CASSPPGTMKNEQYF
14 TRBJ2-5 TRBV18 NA CASSPQTGQETQYF
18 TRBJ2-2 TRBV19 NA CASSIDPSSGSGTGELFF
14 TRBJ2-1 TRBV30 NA CAWSPQGGYVEQYF
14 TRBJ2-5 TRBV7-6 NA CASSLGTMWETQYF
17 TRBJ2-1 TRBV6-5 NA CASSYDPSSGGADEQFF
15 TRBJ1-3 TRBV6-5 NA CASRSGGHSGNTIYF
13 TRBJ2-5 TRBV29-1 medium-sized CSARNRAQETQYF
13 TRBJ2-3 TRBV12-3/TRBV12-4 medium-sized CASSLGVADTQYF
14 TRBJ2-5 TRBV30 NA CAWSVGRAQETQYF
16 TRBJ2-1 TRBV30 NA CAWSVLGGAGWNEQFF
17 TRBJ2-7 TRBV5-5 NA CASSRYTGTSGSYEQYF
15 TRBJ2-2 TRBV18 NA CASTIAGTLTGELFF
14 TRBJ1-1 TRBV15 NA CATSRDSGLSEAFF
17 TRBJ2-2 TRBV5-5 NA CVSSLTSGSVNTGELFF
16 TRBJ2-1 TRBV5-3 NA CARSSSREREGLEQFF
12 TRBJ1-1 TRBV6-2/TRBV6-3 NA CASSRSNTEAFF
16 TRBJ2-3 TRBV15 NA CATSRGLAQGDITQYF
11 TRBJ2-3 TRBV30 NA CAWSVLGSQYF
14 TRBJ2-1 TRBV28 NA CASSLGAGGFEQFF
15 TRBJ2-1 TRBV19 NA CASSIAGTSAVEQFF
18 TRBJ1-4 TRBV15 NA CATSRDLLGGEGYEKLFF
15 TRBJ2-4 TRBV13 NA CASSSGAITKNIQYF
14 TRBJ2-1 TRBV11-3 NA CASSAAASYNEQFF
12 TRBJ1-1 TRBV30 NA CAWSVRTGEAFF
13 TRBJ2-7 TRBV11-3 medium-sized CASSLTLTYEQYF
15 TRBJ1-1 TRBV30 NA CARGQGHGGNTEAFF
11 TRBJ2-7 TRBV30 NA CAWSVPGQPYF
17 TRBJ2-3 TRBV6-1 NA CASSEAFLESPTDTQYF
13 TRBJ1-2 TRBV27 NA CASSSGQTYGYTF
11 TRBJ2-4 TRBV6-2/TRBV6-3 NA CASSYGNIQYF
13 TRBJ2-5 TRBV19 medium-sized CASSVGGTETQYF
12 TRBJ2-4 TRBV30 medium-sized CAWSVDQRTQYF
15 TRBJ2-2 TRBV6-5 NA CASSRLPYNTGELFF
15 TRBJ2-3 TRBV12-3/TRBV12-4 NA CASSYRGTSTDTQYF
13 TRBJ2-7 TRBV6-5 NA CASSSGLLDEQYF
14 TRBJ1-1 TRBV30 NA CAWSRGGLTTEAFF
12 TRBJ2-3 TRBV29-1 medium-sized CSVPGQSDTQYF
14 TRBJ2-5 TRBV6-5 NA CASSELGGVETQYF
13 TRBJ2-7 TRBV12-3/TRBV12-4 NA CASSWTAPYEQYF